The T cell receptor beta chain described here comes from a study of T cells in Graves' hyperthyroidism and ophthalmopathy. Study observations and caveats: Peripheral blood also featured most of the thyroid clonotypes expanded above 0.001. Progression to ophthalmopathy was predicted a median of approximately 6.4 months early.

Hyperthyroidism, newly diagnosed and lasting under 2 months, affected patients aged 18 to 65. This clonotype was counted at least ten times. The target antigen is unknown. Amplification targeted TCR beta CDR3 regions from RNA transcripts. The HTBI set primed first-round TCR CDR3 RT-PCR. TCRdb recomputed calls from the multiplex PCR reads with MiXCR, one row per CDR3 protein. The repertoire consists of around 400,000 distinct CDR3 sequences, with 25% occurring once and the leading ten covering around 70%. Looked up from germline, CDR1 is LGHDT and CDR2 is YNNKEL (reference sequence). The V and J ends lost 0 bases and 7 bases respectively, with 10 bases between them. The CDR3 sequence is 14 residues long.

The V gene is TRBV3-1, the J gene TRBJ2-1; no firm D call. Input material: blood. The TCR originated in a man in his fifties with Graves' hyperthyroidism. The CDR3 here is CASSQDRVVNEQFF. CDR3 nucleotide sequence: TGTGCCAGCAGCCAAGATCGGGTAGTAAATGAGCAGTTCTTC.